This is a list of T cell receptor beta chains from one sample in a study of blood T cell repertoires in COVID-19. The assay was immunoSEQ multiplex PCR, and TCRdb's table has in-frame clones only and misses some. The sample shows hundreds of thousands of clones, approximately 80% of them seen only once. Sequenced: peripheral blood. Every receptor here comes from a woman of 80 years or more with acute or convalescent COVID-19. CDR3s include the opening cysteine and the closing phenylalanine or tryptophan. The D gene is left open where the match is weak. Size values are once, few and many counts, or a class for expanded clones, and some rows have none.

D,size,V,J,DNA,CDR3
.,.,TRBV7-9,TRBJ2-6,TGTGCCAGCAGCTTAGCGGGTAGGGGGATGTCTGGGGCCAACGTCCTGACTTTC,CASSLAGRGMSGANVLTF
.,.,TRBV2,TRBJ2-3,TGTGCCAGCAGTGGTGGACTCCCACGGGATACGCAGTATTTT,CASSGGLPRDTQYF
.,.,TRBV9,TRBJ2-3,TGTGCCAGCTCCTGGACAGACACAGATACGCAGTATTTT,CASSWTDTDTQYF
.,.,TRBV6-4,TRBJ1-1,TGTGCCAGCAGTGATAGGGCCGGAGGTGAAGCTTTCTTT,CASSDRAGGEAFF
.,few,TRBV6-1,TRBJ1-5,TGTGCCAGCAGTGAAGCCGGGGGACGGATCAATCAGCCCCAGCATTTT,CASSEAGGRINQPQHF
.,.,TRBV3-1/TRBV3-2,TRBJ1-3,TGTGCCAGCAGCCCAGGGGTAGTTGGAAACACCATATATTTT,CASSPGVVGNTIYF
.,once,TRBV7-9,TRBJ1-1,TGTGCCAGCAGCTCACAAACGGGATACACTGAAGCTTTCTTT,CASSSQTGYTEAFF
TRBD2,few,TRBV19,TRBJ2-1,TGTGCCAGTAGTATAGCACTAGCGGGGGCACCGAGCTCCTACAATGAGCAGTTCTTC,CASSIALAGAPSSYNEQFF
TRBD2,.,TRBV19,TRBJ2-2,TGTGCCAGTAGGGAAATAGAGCGGGGGACCGGGGAGCTGTTTTTT,CASREIERGTGELFF
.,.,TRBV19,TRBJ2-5,TGTGCCAGTAGTATAGAGATAAGGGGTGAGACCCAGTACTTC,CASSIEIRGETQYF
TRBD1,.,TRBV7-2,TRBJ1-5,TGTGCCAGCAGTTTGGACAGGGCCAATCAGCCCCAGCATTTT,CASSLDRANQPQHF
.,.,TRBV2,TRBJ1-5,TGTGCCAGCAGTGAGGGGACAAAGAGTCAGCCCCAGCATTTT,CASSEGTKSQPQHF
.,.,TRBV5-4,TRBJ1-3,TGTGCCAGCAGCCCTGGAGGCTTCCCACTATCGGGAAACACCATATATTTT,CASSPGGFPLSGNTIYF
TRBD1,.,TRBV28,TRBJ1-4,TGTGCCAGCAGTCTTGACAGGGGATGGAGTGAAAAACTGTTTTTT,CASSLDRGWSEKLFF
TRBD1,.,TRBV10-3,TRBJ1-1,TGTGCCATCAGTGAGTACGACAGGGGGAACACTGAAGCTTTCTTT,CAISEYDRGNTEAFF
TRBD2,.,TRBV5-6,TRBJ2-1,TGTGCCAGCAGCTTGGTAGCGGGAGCTTCCCCATACAATGAGCAGTTCTTC,CASSLVAGASPYNEQFF
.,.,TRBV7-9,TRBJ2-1,TGTGCCAGCAGCTTGGAAGCAGGACAACCGGAGCACTACAATGAGCAGTTCTTC,CASSLEAGQPEHYNEQFF
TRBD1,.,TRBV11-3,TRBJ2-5,TGTGCCAGCAGCTTTCCCGACAGGGTGGGGGAGACCCAGTACTTC,CASSFPDRVGETQYF
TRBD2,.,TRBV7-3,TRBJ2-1,TGTGCCAGCAGCCAAGGGGCAGCGGGGGGCCACAATGAGCAGTTCTTC,CASSQGAAGGHNEQFF
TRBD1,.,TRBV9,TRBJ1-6,TGTGCCAGCAGCCTGGAACCGGGACAGGGGAGTAATTCACCCCTCCACTTT,CASSLEPGQGSNSPLHF
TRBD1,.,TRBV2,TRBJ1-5,TGTGCCAGCAGCCGGGACAGGGAATACAATCAGCCCCAGCATTTT,CASSRDREYNQPQHF
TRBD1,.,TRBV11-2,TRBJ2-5,TGTGCCAGCAGCGCCGACAGGGGGCGGGAGACCCAGTACTTC,CASSADRGRETQYF
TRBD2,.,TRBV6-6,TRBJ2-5,TGTGCCAGCACCCGCGGGGGGGGAGAGACCCAGTACTTC,CASTRGGGETQYF
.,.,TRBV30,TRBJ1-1,TGTGCCTGGAACGACAGGTACACTGAAGCTTTCTTT,CAWNDRYTEAFF
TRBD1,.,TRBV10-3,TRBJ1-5,TGTGCCATCAGTGAGTTTGGGACAGGGGCGGGGAATCAGCCCCAGCATTTT,CAISEFGTGAGNQPQHF
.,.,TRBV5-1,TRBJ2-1,TGCGCCAGCAGCTTGGGGCAAAACTACAATGAGCAGTTCTTC,CASSLGQNYNEQFF
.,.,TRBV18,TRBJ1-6,TGTGCCAGCTCACCGGGAGAAGGCGGTTCACCCCTCCACTTT,CASSPGEGGSPLHF
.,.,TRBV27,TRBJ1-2,TGTGCCAGCAGTCCCGGACACGCAACTAACTATGGCTACACCTTC,CASSPGHATNYGYTF
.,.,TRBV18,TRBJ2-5,TGTGCCAGCTCACCAAACTTGCAAGAGACCCAGTACTTC,CASSPNLQETQYF
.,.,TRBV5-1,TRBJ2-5,TGCGCCAGCAGCTTGGACGCGATTCAAGAGACCCAGTACTTC,CASSLDAIQETQYF
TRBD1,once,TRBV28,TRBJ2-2,TGTGCCAGCATCGTGGACAGGGGGGGAAAGGCCGGGGAGCTGTTTTTT,CASIVDRGGKAGELFF
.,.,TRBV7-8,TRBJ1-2,TGTGCCAGCAGCTCAGATTTACAGGGCTCCCTCTATGGCTACACCTTC,CASSSDLQGSLYGYTF
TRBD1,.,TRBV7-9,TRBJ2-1,TGTGCCAGCAGCCCCCCCGGGACAGGCCACAATGAGCAGTTCTTC,CASSPPGTGHNEQFF
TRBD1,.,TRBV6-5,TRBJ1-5,TGTGCCAGCAGTCTCAGCGACAGGGCCGGTCAGCCCCAGCATTTT,CASSLSDRAGQPQHF
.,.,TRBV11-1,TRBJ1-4,TGTGCCAGCAGCTCCTGGGAGGCAGCAACTAATGAAAAACTGTTTTTT,CASSSWEAATNEKLFF
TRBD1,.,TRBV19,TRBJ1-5,TGTGCCAGTAGGGGACAGAGTCAGCCCCAGCATTTT,CASRGQSQPQHF
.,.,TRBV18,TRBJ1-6,TGTGCCAGCTCACCTGGACAGCCGCAGGGATCTTCACCCCTCCACTTT,CASSPGQPQGSSPLHF
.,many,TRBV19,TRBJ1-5,TGTGCCAGTAGTGTCACTTCCACCCAGCCCCAGCATTTT,CASSVTSTQPQHF
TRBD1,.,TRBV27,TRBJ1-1,TGTGCCAGCAGTCGACAGGGGGCGCAAAGCAGATCTGAAGCTTTCTTT,CASSRQGAQSRSEAFF
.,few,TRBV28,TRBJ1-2,TGTGCCAGCAGTTCCGGACGGACATATGGCTACACCTTC,CASSSGRTYGYTF
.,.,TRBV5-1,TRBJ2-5,TGCGCCAGCAGCTTGGGGGGTATAGGGGACATGCGACGGGAGACCCAGTACTTC,CASSLGGIGDMRRETQYF
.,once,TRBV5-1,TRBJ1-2,TGCGCCAGCAGCTTGCGGGGGAGGAACTATGGCTACACCTTC,CASSLRGRNYGYTF
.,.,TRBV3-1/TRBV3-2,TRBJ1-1,TGTGCCAGCAGCCAAGGAATGGGGGGGTTGGGCACTGAAGCTTTCTTT,CASSQGMGGLGTEAFF
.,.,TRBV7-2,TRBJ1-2,TGTGCCAGCAGCCGTGGACAGCTCTATGGCTACACCTTC,CASSRGQLYGYTF
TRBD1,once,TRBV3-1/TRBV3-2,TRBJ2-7,TGTGCCAGCAGCCGACAGGGGGCCGACTACGAGCAGTACTTC,CASSRQGADYEQYF
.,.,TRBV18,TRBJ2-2,TGTGCCAGCTCGCCAACGGAATTTTGGGCCCGTACGAACACCGGGGAGCTGTTTTTT,CASSPTEFWARTNTGELFF
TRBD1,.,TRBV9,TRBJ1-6,TGTGCCAGCAGCGACGACAGGGGTGATAATTCACCCCTCCACTTT,CASSDDRGDNSPLHF
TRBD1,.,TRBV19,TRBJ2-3,TGTGCCAGTAGTAGCCGGACAGGGGGTACAGATACGCAGTATTTT,CASSSRTGGTDTQYF
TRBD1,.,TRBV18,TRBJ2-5,TGTGCCAGCTCACTTGGACAGGGGGGAGAGACCCAGTACTTC,CASSLGQGGETQYF
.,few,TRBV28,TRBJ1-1,TGTGCCAGCAGTCCCTCCAGGGCGACCACTGAAGCTTTCTTT,CASSPSRATTEAFF
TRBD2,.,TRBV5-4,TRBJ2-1,TGTGCCAGCAGCTTGGATGGTAGCGGGGGGGCAAGGAATGAGCAGTTCTTC,CASSLDGSGGARNEQFF
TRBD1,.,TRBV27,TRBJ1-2,TGTGCCAGCAGTAGGTCAGGGGGACAGGCGGGAGGCTACACCTTC,CASSRSGGQAGGYTF